Sequencing of this T cell receptor beta chain was carried out in a study of OX40 agonist ivuxolimab in advanced cancers. Findings of the study overall: Expanded peripheral T cell antigen specificity was not determined. CD4+ and CD8+ blood T cells expanded clonally by week 6 at 0.1 to 3.0 mg/kg.

Comments on this clone: Its antigen remains unidentified. Its ends do not fully match the called genes, so a read error is possible.

The data were produced by immunoSEQ multiplex PCR, yet TCRdb's version contains in-frame clones alone and is incomplete. The sample carries tens of thousands of clones, around 87% recorded once. CDR1 is SEHNR, CDR2 FQNEAQ, per germline (reference sequence). This CDR3 contains 13 residues. The gene calls are TRBV7-9 and TRBJ2-5; D ambiguous. Sample: CD4+ or CD8+ T cells sorted from blood, taken in a trial of the OX40 agonist ivuxolimab. This sequence originates from an adult with an advanced solid tumor such as melanoma, head and neck, liver or kidney cancer. The CDR3 here is CASTLGDQETQYF. Written as DNA, the CDR3 is TGTGCCAGCACCTTAGGCGACCAAGAGACCCAGTACTTC.